This entry is about one T cell receptor (beta chain). This entry belongs to a study of blood T cell repertoires in COVID-19. Generated by immunoSEQ multiplex PCR, the TCRdb table keeps only in-frame clones and is missing some. The sample includes fewer than 150,000 clones, over 65% of them seen just once. CDR1 SNHLY and CDR2 FYNNEI come from the germline V gene. This CDR3 is 15 amino acids long. With V trimmed by 6 bases and J by 4 bases, 7 bases remained unmatched. The genes are TRBV2 and TRBJ1-3, with 9 bases identical to TRBD1. The sample taken for sequencing was peripheral blood. The clonotype originates from a human donor with acute or convalescent COVID-19. The donor label of this sample is uncertain. The CDR3 spells CASRIQGAAGNTIYF. Here the CDR3 DNA reads TGTGCCAGCAGGATACAGGGGGCTGCAGGAAACACCATATATTTT.